This T cell receptor beta chain was profiled in a study of T cell responses to AZD1222 COVID-19 vaccine. Sequenced by immunoSEQ multiplex PCR; TCRdb stores in-frame clones only, minus some. Altogether 86,000 or so clones are present, roughly 90% being singletons, with the ten largest covering about 2.9%. The germline V and J ends were trimmed by 1 base and 0 bases, with 4 bases remaining between them. Looked up from germline, CDR1 is LGHDT and CDR2 is YNNKEL (reference sequence). The CDR3 totals 14 residues. In the case of this clone: What it recognizes is unknown.

General study results and limits: Variant regions that are unmutated are reportedly the target of nearly half of spike-specific TCRs.

V is TRBV3-1 (or the pseudogene TRBV3-2) and J is TRBJ1-5, with D unresolved. Sequencing used peripheral blood, obtained on day 0 of AZD1222 vaccination. The sequence was obtained from an adult in good health. CDR3: CASSQGYSNQPQHF. The CDR3 nucleotides are TGTGCCAGCAGCCAAGGATATAGCAATCAGCCCCAGCATTTT.